This record covers a single T cell receptor (beta chain). These data are taken from a study of control samples from healthy donors and cancer patients. Produced via immunoSEQ multiplex PCR; TCRdb's table is partial and in-frame only. The table has about 170,000 clones, roughly 95% seen once. The V gene's germline CDR1 is KGHSH and CDR2 LQKENI. This CDR3 is built from 16 residues. The V segment lost 3 bases and the J segment 11 bases; nucleotides outside the gene matches: 15. The material sequenced was blood. The origin of this receptor is a woman aged 55-69 years in good health. The rearrangement joins TRBV18 to TRBJ1-5; 8 nucleotides match TRBD1. CDR3 coding DNA: TGTGCCAGCTCACCCACGACAGGGGCAACCCAGGGGGCCCAGCATTTT. Encoded protein: CASSPTTGATQGAQHF. The entire variable domain, with the rest obtained from reference TRBV18 and TRBJ1-5, is as follows: NAGVMQNPRHLVRRRGQEARLRCSPMKGHSHVYWYRQLPEEGLKFMVYLQKENIIDESGMPKERFSAEFPKEGPSILRIQQVVRGDSAAYFCASSPTTGATQGAQHFGDGTRLSIL.